One and the same sample provided the 26 T cell receptor beta chains below, sequenced in a study of T-cell memory formation after mild COVID-19. TCRdb re-called the 5' RACE reads through MiXCR, storing one row per CDR3 protein. The sample records approximately 490,000 distinct CDR3 sequences, approximately 20% being singletons. Sequencing was done on a sample of PBMCs or a T cell subset sorted from them (not recorded which). These receptors were obtained from an adult woman who had mild COVID-19 (a few samples of this study predate the infection). Cell type and time point are not known.

This chain links TRBV20-1 with TRBJ2-1; TRBD2 aligns across 13 bases. Germline trimming cut 3 bases from V and 0 bases from J; bases unmatched to any gene: 2. Per the germline V gene, CDR1 is DFQATT and CDR2 is SNEGSKA (reference sequence). This CDR3 spans 16 amino acids. Here the CDR3 DNA reads TGCAGTGCTAGGGGACTAGCGGGACCCTCCTACAATGAGCAGTTCTTC. This sequence encodes CSARGLAGPSYNEQFF.

This clonotype was detected many times. The chain is built from TRBV11-2 and TRBJ2-3; TRBD2 matches 8 bases. This CDR3 is 15 amino acids long. Germline lookup yields CDR1 SGHAT and CDR2 FQNNGV. The V gene end was trimmed by 0 bases and the J gene end by 4 bases; junction bases not matched to a gene: 3. This CDR3 reads CASSLDRGGADTQYF. CDR3 nucleotide sequence: TGTGCCAGCAGCTTAGACCGGGGGGGGGCAGATACGCAGTATTTT.

V usage is TRBV7-8 and J usage is TRBJ2-2; maybe TRBD2 (5 bases). V was cut by 1 base and J by 1 base, with 10 bases left in between. The germline V gene encodes CDR1 SGHVS and CDR2 FQNEAQ. CDR3 length: 16 amino acids. The CDR3 DNA reads TGTGCCAGCAGCTTAGTTCCCAGCGGGAACACCGGGGAGCTGTTTTTT. This encodes CASSLVPSGNTGELFF.

This clonotype was counted between two and nine times. V usage is TRBV19 and J usage is TRBJ1-1; 7 bases agree with TRBD1. Germline CDR1 LNHDA, CDR2 SQIVND (reference sequence). The CDR3 sequence is 14 residues long. Trimming removed 7 bases from V and 1 base from J; junction bases left unmatched: 6. The CDR3 coding sequence is TGTGCCAGTACCCTTCAGGGGGGGAACACTGAAGCTTTCTTT. Protein sequence: CASTLQGGNTEAFF.

This clonotype came up a few times. This chain connects TRBV12-3 or TRBV12-4 to TRBJ2-1; D call uncertain. The CDR3 loop spans 12 amino acids. Trimming left V 8 bases short and J 0 bases short, with 5 bases between. The CDR3 reads CASVSSYNEQFF. Written as DNA, the CDR3 is TGTGCCAGCGTGAGCTCCTACAATGAGCAGTTCTTC.

This clonotype turned up a few times. The chain recombines TRBV10-3 with TRBJ1-2; the match to TRBD1 covers 9 bases. The junction had 9 bases not matched to a gene; V was cut back by 3 bases and J by 4 bases. Looked up from germline, CDR1 is ENHRY and CDR2 is SYGVKD. This CDR3 is built from 16 residues. The CDR3 DNA is TGTGCCATCAGTGATCGTGGGACAGGGCTTTCCTATGGCTACACCTTC. It is translated as CAISDRGTGLSYGYTF.

The sample holds many counts of this clonotype. The chain joins TRBV7-6 to TRBJ2-5, with 10 bases fitting TRBD2. The CDR3 contains 15 residues. Germline V gene data show CDR1 as SGHVS and CDR2 as FNYEAQ. V shed 3 bases and J 0 bases; nucleotides not matched to a gene: 1. For the CDR3, the DNA is TGTGCCAGCAGCTTCCTAGCGGGGGACCAAGAGACCCAGTACTTC. This codes for CASSFLAGDQETQYF.

The table lists this clonotype with a few counts. The CDR3 nucleotides read TGTGCCAGCAGCCCTCGCCGGACTAGCGGGCTGAACACCGGGGAGCTGTTTTTT. This translates into CASSPRRTSGLNTGELFF. The chain employs TRBV7-9 and TRBJ2-2, with 11 bases that match TRBD2. The CDR3 is made up of 18 amino acids. The germline CDR1 and CDR2 sequences are SEHNR and FQNEAQ (reference sequence). Trimming removed 5 bases from V and 1 base from J; junction bases left unmatched: 9.

The CDR3 coding sequence is TGTGCCAGCAGCCTCGGCACGCTGGATGGCTACACCTTC. Translation gives CASSLGTLDGYTF. The rearrangement joins TRBV3-1 to TRBJ1-2; D gene ambiguous. This CDR3 has 13 residues. Germline assignment: CDR1 LGHDT and CDR2 YNNKEL (reference sequence). V lost 4 bases, J lost 6 bases, and 12 bases lay in between.

V and J are TRBV5-6 and TRBJ1-1, with 7 bases aligning to TRBD1. The CDR3 has 14 amino acids. Losses at the gene ends were 4 bases for V and 4 bases for J; bases not matched to a gene: 7. Germline lookup yields CDR1 SGHDT and CDR2 YYEEEE. CDR3 region: CASSRRQGSTEAFF. CDR3 sequence (DNA): TGTGCCAGCAGCCGTAGACAGGGAAGCACTGAAGCTTTCTTT.

This clonotype has only a few counts. This chain uses TRBV7-9 with TRBJ1-6, with 10 bases lining up with TRBD1. The CDR3 spans 19 residues. The germline V gene has CDR1 SEHNR and CDR2 FQNEAQ (reference sequence). The trim removed 1 base at V and 6 bases at J, leaving 12 bases unmatched. CDR3 sequence reads: CASSLDPRDRGRRNSPLHF. CDR3 nucleotides: TGTGCCAGCAGCTTAGATCCCCGGGACAGGGGTAGGCGTAATTCACCCCTCCACTTT.

The CDR3 DNA reads as TGCGCCAGCAGCCCCCCCTTAGCGGGGAGGGCCGCCTACGAGCAGTACTTC. It yields the protein CASSPPLAGRAAYEQYF. The gene calls are TRBV5-1 and TRBJ2-7; 8 bases are a match to TRBD2. The CDR3 totals 17 residues. Germline-derived CDR1 and CDR2 are SGHRS and YFSETQ. V lost 4 bases to trimming and J lost 2 bases; unmatched junction nucleotides: 14.

The rearrangement uses TRBV19 and TRBJ2-4; perhaps TRBD1 as D (5 bases). CDR1 is LNHDA, CDR2 SQIVND, per germline (reference sequence). The V and J ends lost 0 bases and 0 bases respectively, with 18 bases between them. The CDR3 has 19 amino acids. CDR3 residues: CASSIEAGFGMIAKNIQYF. DNA of the CDR3: TGTGCCAGTAGTATAGAAGCAGGGTTCGGAATGATAGCCAAAAACATTCAGTACTTC.

In DNA form, the CDR3 reads TGTGCCAGCAGCGGGGGGCTAGCGTCGTACCAAGAGACCCAGTACTTC. Translating it yields CASSGGLASYQETQYF. The chain links TRBV7-8 to TRBJ2-5; D may be TRBD1 or TRBD2 (6 bases each). The germline gives CDR1 SGHVS, CDR2 FQNEAQ. Trimming cost V 5 bases and J 0 bases, with 16 bases left between them. CDR3 size: 16 residues.

The gene calls are TRBV2 and TRBJ2-2, with a weak D call TRBD2 (5 bases). Trimming stripped 4 bases from V and 3 bases from J, with 12 bases between. Germline CDR1 SNHLY, CDR2 FYNNEI. This CDR3 is built from 15 residues. The CDR3 protein is CASSAWEWDTGELFF. Written as DNA, the CDR3 is TGTGCCAGCAGTGCGTGGGAGTGGGACACCGGGGAGCTGTTTTTT. Complete variable domain (other parts from reference TRBV2 and TRBJ2-2): EPEVTQTPSHQVTQMGQEVILRCVPISNHLYFYWYRQILGQKVEFLVSFYNNEISEKSEIFDDQFSVERPDGSNFTLKIRSTKLEDSAMYFCASSAWEWDTGELFFGEGSRLTVL.

This clonotype showed up many times. The V call is TRBV4-3, the J call TRBJ2-1, with 8 bases lining up with TRBD2. This CDR3 contains 15 residues. CDR1 and CDR2 (germline): LGHNA, YSLEER. The ends lost 0 bases at V and 9 bases at J; junction bases unmatched: 7. CDR3 DNA sequence: TGCGCCAGCAGCCAAGATTTCGCGGGAGGTCCTGAGCAGTTCTTC. Amino acids: CASSQDFAGGPEQFF.

V usage is TRBV7-3 and J usage is TRBJ2-1; 8 bases line up with TRBD2. V was clipped by 0 bases and J by 2 bases; unmatched bases: 6. This CDR3 region has 17 residues. The V gene's germline CDR1 is SGHTA and CDR2 FQGTGA. The CDR3 is CASSLTAGRGAYNEQFF. In DNA, the CDR3 is TGTGCCAGCAGCTTAACGGCCGGGAGGGGGGCCTACAATGAGCAGTTCTTC. Using reference TRBV7-3 and TRBJ2-1 for the parts outside the CDR3, the full variable domain is GAGVSQTPSNKVTEKGKYVELRCDPISGHTALYWYRQSLGQGPEFLIYFQGTGAADDSGLPNDRFFAVRPEGSVSTLKIQRTERGDSAVYLCASSLTAGRGAYNEQFFGPGTRLTVL.

This clonotype was observed a handful of times. The CDR3 reads CATSSRDREYEQYF. Written as DNA, the CDR3 is TGTGCCACCAGCAGCCGGGACAGGGAGTACGAGCAGTACTTC. This sequence joins TRBV15 and TRBJ2-7; the match to TRBD1 covers 9 bases. The germline gives CDR1 LNHNV, CDR2 YYDKDF (reference sequence). This CDR3 region has 14 residues. With 3 bases clipped from V and 4 bases from J, the junction kept 4 bases outside the gene matches.

The V call is TRBV4-1, the J call TRBJ2-3; 8 bases agree with TRBD2. J lost 6 bases, V lost 0 bases, and 11 bases had no gene match. This CDR3 is 17 amino acids long. Per the germline V gene, CDR1 is MGHRA and CDR2 is YSYEKL. CDR3 sequence reads: CASSQDAAGALFDTQYF. DNA for the CDR3: TGCGCCAGCAGCCAAGACGCAGCGGGGGCACTTTTCGATACGCAGTATTTT.

This clonotype has a handful of counts. This chain joins TRBV5-1 and TRBJ2-1, with 9 bases fitting TRBD1. This CDR3 is 14 amino acids long. CDR1 is SGHRS and CDR2 is YFSETQ in the germline V gene. J was trimmed by 5 bases and V by 3 bases; bases with no gene match: 3. DNA of the CDR3: TGCGCCAGCAGCTCGGGACAGGGAAACAATGAGCAGTTCTTC. Its protein is CASSSGQGNNEQFF.

This clonotype came up a few times. The V gene is TRBV25-1, the J gene TRBJ2-2; 7 positions agree with TRBD1. Germline trimming cut 1 base from V and 0 bases from J; bases unmatched to any gene: 5. The germline V gene has CDR1 MGHDK and CDR2 SYGVNS. The CDR3 is made up of 17 amino acids. For the CDR3, the DNA is TGTGCCAGCAGTGAATCCTGGACAGGCGCGAACACCGGGGAGCTGTTTTTT. This gives the protein CASSESWTGANTGELFF.

This clonotype was counted only a few times. The chain has TRBV24-1 and TRBJ1-1; no definite D call. With 6 bases removed from V and 5 bases from J, the gap between germline ends came to 6 bases. This CDR3 is built from 11 residues. Per the germline V gene, CDR1 is KGHDR and CDR2 is SFDVKD. For the CDR3, the DNA is TGTGCCACCAGTTGGGTTACTGAAGCTTTCTTT. The encoded protein is CATSWVTEAFF.

This clonotype has just a few counts. The genes are TRBV11-2 and TRBJ2-1; 12 bases match TRBD2. The germline gives CDR1 SGHAT, CDR2 FQNNGV. The V and J ends lost 1 base and 8 bases, in that order; junction bases with no gene match: 6. The CDR3 runs 16 residues. The CDR3 is CASSLGYLAGGYEQFF. In DNA form, the CDR3 reads TGTGCCAGCAGCTTAGGATATCTAGCGGGAGGGTATGAGCAGTTCTTC.

V gene TRBV9 combines with J gene TRBJ1-5; TRBD1 might be the D (5 bases). In germline, CDR1 is SGDLS, CDR2 YYNGEE. The CDR3 runs to 16 residues. The V end was cut by 0 bases, the J end by 4 bases, with 14 bases between. CDR3: CASSVGAGQGNQPQHF. The DNA of the CDR3 is TGTGCCAGCAGCGTAGGGGCTGGTCAGGGTAATCAGCCCCAGCATTTT. The whole variable domain, remainder taken from reference TRBV9 and TRBJ1-5, is DSGVTQTPKHLITATGQRVTLRCSPRSGDLSVYWYQQSLDQGLQFLIQYYNGEERAKGNILERFSAQQFPDLHSELNLSSLELGDSALYFCASSVGAGQGNQPQHFGDGTRLSIL.

The chain carries TRBV9 and TRBJ2-1, with 9 positions matching TRBD1. CDR3 length equals 15 residues. The V and J ends lost 4 bases and 6 bases, in that order; junction bases with no gene match: 8. CDR1 and CDR2 (germline): SGDLS, YYNGEE. The CDR3 DNA reads as TGTGCCAGCAGCTTCGGGACAGGGAGGTCCAATGAGCAGTTCTTC. Translation gives CASSFGTGRSNEQFF.

The chain uses TRBV7-2 and TRBJ1-5; no clear D gene. This CDR3 is built from 14 residues. CDR1 is SGHTA, CDR2 FQGNSA, per germline. Trimming took 2 bases from V and 6 from J, leaving 11 bases between them. The CDR3 reads CASSLIGRGQPQHF. The DNA of the CDR3 is TGTGCCAGCAGCTTAATAGGGCGGGGTCAGCCCCAGCATTTT.